This entry lists 7 T cell receptor beta chains sequenced from one sample in a study of Ad26.COV2.S vaccination and SARS-CoV-2 variants. Treatment defined: 15 to 20 received Ad26.COV2.S at low or high dose, single or two shots; roughly five received placebo; per-sample allocation not given. Repertoires come from day 63 after the first vaccine or placebo injection. Profiled with immunoSEQ multiplex PCR; TCRdb holds only in-frame clones, not every one. The profile shows some 460,000 clones, roughly nine tenths of them singletons. Sequencing was performed on peripheral blood, taken in a trial of Ad26.COV2.S vaccine versus placebo. These receptors were collected from a person aged 18-65 years who received the Ad26.COV2.S COVID-19 vaccine or a placebo.

The chain uses TRBV5-1 and TRBJ1-6, with D tentatively TRBD1 (6 bases). This CDR3 is 15 amino acids long. Germline values: CDR1 SGHRS, CDR2 YFSETQ. Trimming cost V 5 bases and J 8 bases, with 17 bases left between them. CDR3 loop: CASSTRGEVDSPLHF. The CDR3 DNA sequence: TGCGCCAGCAGTACCAGGGGCGAGGTTGATTCACCCCTCCACTTT.

The genes are TRBV12-3 or TRBV12-4 and TRBJ2-5; perhaps TRBD2 as D (6 bases). CDR3 length: 13 residues. V lost 3 bases, J lost 5 bases, and 10 bases lay in between. The CDR3 sequence: CASSFWGVETQYF. CDR3 DNA sequence: TGTGCCAGCAGTTTTTGGGGGGTGGAGACCCAGTACTTC.

The chain has TRBV3-1 (or the pseudogene TRBV3-2) and TRBJ2-7; D is uncertain. Germline V gene sequence: CDR1 LGHDT, CDR2 YNNKEL (reference sequence). Trimming cost V 2 bases and J 2 bases, with 16 bases left between them. The CDR3 runs to 16 residues. The CDR3 protein is CASSQSPSPPTYEQYF. The CDR3 nucleotides read TGTGCCAGCAGCCAAAGTCCCTCCCCGCCAACCTACGAGCAGTACTTC.

The chain couples TRBV6-6 to TRBJ2-7; TRBD1 aligns across 7 bases. Germline assignment: CDR1 MNHNY and CDR2 SVGAGI (reference sequence). This CDR3 has 14 residues. V shed 6 bases and J 2 bases; nucleotides not matched to a gene: 7. CDR3 amino acids: CASRNRDSPYEQYF. In nucleotides, the CDR3 is TGTGCCAGCAGAAACCGGGACAGCCCCTACGAGCAGTACTTC.

The chain couples TRBV7-2 to TRBJ2-2; 11 positions match TRBD2. With 1 base clipped from V and 5 bases from J, the junction kept 6 bases outside the gene matches. Germline lookup yields CDR1 SGHTA and CDR2 FQGNSA. The CDR3 contains 17 residues. The CDR3 DNA reads TGTGCCAGCAGCTTAGGCCGACTAGCGGGGAAAACCGGGGAGCTGTTTTTT. This encodes CASSLGRLAGKTGELFF. Drawing the rest from reference TRBV7-2 and TRBJ2-2, the complete variable domain is GAGVSQSPSNKVTEKGKDVELRCDPISGHTALYWYRQSLGQGLEFLIYFQGNSAPDKSGLPSDRFSAERTGGSVSTLTIQRTQQEDSAVYLCASSLGRLAGKTGELFFGEGSRLTVL.

This chain connects TRBV15 to TRBJ2-3; D unclear. CDR1 and CDR2 (germline): LNHNV, YYDKDF (reference sequence). This CDR3 comprises 14 residues. With 1 base removed from V and 2 bases from J, the gap between germline ends came to 7 bases. CDR3 sequence: CATSRGLPTDTQYF. CDR3 nucleotides: TGTGCCACCAGCAGAGGGTTGCCCACAGATACGCAGTATTTT.

The V and J genes are TRBV25-1 and TRBJ1-1; TRBD1 is a possible D gene (6 bases). Trimming took off 8 bases at V and 5 bases at J, with 15 bases between the two ends. CDR1 and CDR2 (germline): MGHDK, SYGVNS. The CDR3 length is 13 residues. The CDR3 nucleotides read TGTGCCAGCGAGAAGTGGGGGGCGACTGAAGCTTTCTTT. As protein: CASEKWGATEAFF. The whole variable domain, remainder taken from reference TRBV25-1 and TRBJ1-1, is EADIYQTPRYLVIGTGKKITLECSQTMGHDKMYWYQQDPGMELHLIHYSYGVNSTEKGDLSSESTVSRIRTEHFPLTLESARPSHTSQYLCASEKWGATEAFFGQGTRLTVV.